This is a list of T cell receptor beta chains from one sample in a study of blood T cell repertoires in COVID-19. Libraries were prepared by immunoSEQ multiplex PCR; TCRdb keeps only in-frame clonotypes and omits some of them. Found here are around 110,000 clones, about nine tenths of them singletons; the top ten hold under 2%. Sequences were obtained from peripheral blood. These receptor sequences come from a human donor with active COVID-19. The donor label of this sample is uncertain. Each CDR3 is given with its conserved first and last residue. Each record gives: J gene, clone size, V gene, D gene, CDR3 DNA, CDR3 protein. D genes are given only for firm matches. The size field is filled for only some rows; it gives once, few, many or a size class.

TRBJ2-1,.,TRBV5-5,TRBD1,TGTGCCAGCTCCGGGACAGGGTTGATCAATGAGCAGTTCTTC,CASSGTGLINEQFF
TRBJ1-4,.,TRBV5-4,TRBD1,TGTGCCAGCAGCTTGCGGACAGGGGATGAAAAACTGTTTTTT,CASSLRTGDEKLFF
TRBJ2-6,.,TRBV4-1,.,TGCGCCAGCAGCCAGCTGGGCCAGAACTCTGGGGCCAACGTCCTGACTTTC,CASSQLGQNSGANVLTF
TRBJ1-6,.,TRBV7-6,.,TGTGCCAGCAGCTCGAACAGGGCTTATAATTCACCCCTCCACTTT,CASSSNRAYNSPLHF
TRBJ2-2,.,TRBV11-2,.,TGTGCCAGCAGCCGACAGGCGAACACCGGGGAGCTGTTTTTT,CASSRQANTGELFF
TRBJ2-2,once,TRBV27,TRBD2,TGTGCCAGCAACTCCGGGACTATGAACACCGGGGAGCTGTTTTTT,CASNSGTMNTGELFF
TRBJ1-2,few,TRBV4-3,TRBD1,TGCGCCAGCAGCCAAGAAAAGACAGGGATACCTTATGGCTACACCTTC,CASSQEKTGIPYGYTF
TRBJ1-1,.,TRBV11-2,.,TGTGCCAGCAGCCGAGAGAGGGGACATGAAGCTTTCTTT,CASSRERGHEAFF
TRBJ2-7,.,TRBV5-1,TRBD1,TGCGCCAGCAGCTTAACAGGGGGCGCCTACGAGCAGTACTTC,CASSLTGGAYEQYF
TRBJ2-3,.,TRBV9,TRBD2,TGTGCCAGCAGCGTTTCGAGCGGGGGGAGCACAGATACGCAGTATTTT,CASSVSSGGSTDTQYF
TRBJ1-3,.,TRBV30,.,TGTGCCTGGAGTGTAGCAGGAGGAAACACCATATATTTT,CAWSVAGGNTIYF
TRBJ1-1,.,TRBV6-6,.,TGTGCCAGCAGTTACTCGCTACAGCAGAACACTGAAGCTTTCTTT,CASSYSLQQNTEAFF
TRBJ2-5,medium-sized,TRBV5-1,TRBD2,TGCGCCAGCAGCTTTATCCCGGGAGGACAAGAGACCCAGTACTTC,CASSFIPGGQETQYF
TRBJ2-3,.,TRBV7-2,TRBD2,TGTGCCAGCAGCTTAGCCTTAGCGGGGGGGCCTTTGGATACGCAGTATTTT,CASSLALAGGPLDTQYF
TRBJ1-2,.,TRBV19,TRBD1,TGTGCCAGTATGTCAAGGGTGGCAGGGGGCTCTAAGGGTGGCTACACCTTC,CASMSRVAGGSKGGYTF
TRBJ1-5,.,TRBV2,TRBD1,TGTGCCAACGTTAAAGACAGGGTCAATCAGCCCCAGCATTTT,CANVKDRVNQPQHF
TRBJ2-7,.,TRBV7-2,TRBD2,TGTGCCAGCAGCTCTTTGGGCGGGGGGGAGTACGAGCAGTACTTC,CASSSLGGGEYEQYF
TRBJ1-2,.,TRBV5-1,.,TGCGCCAGCAGCTTGGGACAGCGATACGGCTACACCTTC,CASSLGQRYGYTF
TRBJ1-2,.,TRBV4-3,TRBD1,TGCGCCAGCAGCCAAGATCGACAGGGGGCGGTCTATGGCTACACCTTC,CASSQDRQGAVYGYTF
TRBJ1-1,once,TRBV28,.,TGTGCCAGCAGTAACCTCCGAGTGACTGAAGCTTTCTTT,CASSNLRVTEAFF
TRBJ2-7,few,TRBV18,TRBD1,TGTGCCAGCTCCCCCCGGGACAGGTCCTACGAGCAGTACTTC,CASSPRDRSYEQYF
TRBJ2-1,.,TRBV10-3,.,TGTGCCATCAGCGCCCCCGGCGGGGGCCTTACCAATGAGCAGTTCTTC,CAISAPGGGLTNEQFF
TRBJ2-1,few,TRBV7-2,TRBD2,TGTGCCAGCAGCCCCGGGACTAGCGGGGGCCAGAACAATGAGCAGTTCTTC,CASSPGTSGGQNNEQFF
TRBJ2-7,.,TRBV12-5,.,TGTGCTAGTGGTTCTCCGGGGTTAACCTACGAGCAGTACTTC,CASGSPGLTYEQYF
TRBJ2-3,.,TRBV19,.,TGTGCCAGTAGTAAGGGACTTACAGATACGCAGTATTTT,CASSKGLTDTQYF
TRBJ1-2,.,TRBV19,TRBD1,TGTGCCACTCGACAGGGCGCCTATGGCTACACCTTC,CATRQGAYGYTF
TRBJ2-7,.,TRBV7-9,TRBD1,TGTGCCAGCAGCTCACCGGGACAGGGACTCCGCGAGCAGTACTTC,CASSSPGQGLREQYF
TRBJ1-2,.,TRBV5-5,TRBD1,TGTGCCAGCAGTTTCACGACAGGGGTGCGGTATGGCTACACCTTC,CASSFTTGVRYGYTF
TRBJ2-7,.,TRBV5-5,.,TGTGCCAGCAGCTCAATCTACGAGCAGTACTTC,CASSSIYEQYF
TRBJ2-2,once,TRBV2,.,TGTGCCAGCAGCCGCAGGGTACCCAACGCCGGGGAGCTGTTTTTT,CASSRRVPNAGELFF
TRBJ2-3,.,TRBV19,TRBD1,TGTGCCAGTAGCGAGGGGGCCCTCACAGATACGCAGTATTTT,CASSEGALTDTQYF
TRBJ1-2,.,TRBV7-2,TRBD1,TGTGCCAGCAGCGAAGGGCTCACAGGGGATGGCTACACCTTC,CASSEGLTGDGYTF
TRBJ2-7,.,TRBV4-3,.,TGCGCCAGCAGCCAAGAATCGGGGGTTGCCTACGAGCAGTACTTC,CASSQESGVAYEQYF
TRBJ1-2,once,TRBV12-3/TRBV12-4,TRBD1,TGTGCCAGCAGTTTCGACAGGGGATATGGCTACACCTTC,CASSFDRGYGYTF
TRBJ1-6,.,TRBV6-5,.,TGTGCCAGCAGTTACTCGGAGTCACCCCTCCACTTT,CASSYSESPLHF
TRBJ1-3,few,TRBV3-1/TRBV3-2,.,TGTGCCAGCAGCCAAAGATCAGGGCCTGGAAACACCATATATTTT,CASSQRSGPGNTIYF
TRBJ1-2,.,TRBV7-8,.,TGTGCCAGCAAGCCGACGGGGAACTATGGCTACACCTTC,CASKPTGNYGYTF
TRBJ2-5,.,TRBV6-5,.,TGTGCCAGCAGCCCCCCTGCCCGGGAGACCCAGTACTTC,CASSPPARETQYF
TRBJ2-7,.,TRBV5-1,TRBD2,TGCGCCAGCAGCCCAAGCGGGGGTGGCTCCTACGAGCAGTACTTC,CASSPSGGGSYEQYF
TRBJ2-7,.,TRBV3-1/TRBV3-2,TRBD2,TGTGCCAGCAGCCAAGATCGTCCGGGTAGCGGGGGGGCGGTTTACCACGAGCAGTACTTC,CASSQDRPGSGGAVYHEQYF
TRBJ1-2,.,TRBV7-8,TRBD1,TGTGCCAGCAGCAAGGACAGGTCCTATGGCTACACCTTC,CASSKDRSYGYTF
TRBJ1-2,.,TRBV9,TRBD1,TGTGCCAGCCGGGGACAGCCATTCTATGGCTACACCTTC,CASRGQPFYGYTF
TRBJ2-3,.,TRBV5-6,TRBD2,TGTGCCAGCAGCTTGGGTACTAGCGGGACAGATACGCAGTATTTT,CASSLGTSGTDTQYF
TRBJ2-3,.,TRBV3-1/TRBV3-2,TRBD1,TGTGCCAGCAGCCAAGGGACAGGGGGCCCAGATACGCAGTATTTT,CASSQGTGGPDTQYF
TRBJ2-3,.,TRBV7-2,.,TGTGCCAGCAGCTTCGGGGGACTCAGCACAGATACGCAGTATTTT,CASSFGGLSTDTQYF
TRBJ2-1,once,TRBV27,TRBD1,TGTGCCAGCAGTTTATTGGGGACAGTGGGACGCCTCTGGTTCTTC,CASSLLGTVGRLWFF
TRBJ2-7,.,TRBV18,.,TGTGCCAGCTCAGCCAGTCCTCTTGGGGGCAACGACGAGCAGTACTTC,CASSASPLGGNDEQYF
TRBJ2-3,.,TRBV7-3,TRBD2,TGTGCCAGCAGCCATACGACTAGCGGGGGGGCCACAGATACGCAGTATTTT,CASSHTTSGGATDTQYF
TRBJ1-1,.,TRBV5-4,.,TGTGCCAGCAGCTTGGGCGGGATGGGTGAAGCTTTCTTT,CASSLGGMGEAFF
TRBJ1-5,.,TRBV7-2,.,TGTGCCAGCAGTCCGGCAGGTCTAAGCAATCAGCCCCAGCATTTT,CASSPAGLSNQPQHF
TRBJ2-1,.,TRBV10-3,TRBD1,TGTGCCATCAGTTACGGACAGGGGAGTAAGGATGAGCAGTTCTTC,CAISYGQGSKDEQFF